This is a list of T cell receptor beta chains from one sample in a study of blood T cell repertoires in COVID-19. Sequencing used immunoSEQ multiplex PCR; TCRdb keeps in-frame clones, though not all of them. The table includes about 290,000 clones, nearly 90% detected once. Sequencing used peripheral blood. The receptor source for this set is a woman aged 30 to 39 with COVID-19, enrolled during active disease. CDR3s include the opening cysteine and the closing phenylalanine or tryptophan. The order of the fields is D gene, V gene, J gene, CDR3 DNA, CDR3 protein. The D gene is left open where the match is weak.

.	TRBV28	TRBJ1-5	TGTGCCAGCAGTTTAAGCAGGGGTTTAAATCAGCCCCAGCATTTT	CASSLSRGLNQPQHF
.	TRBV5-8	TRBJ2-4	TGTGCCAGCAGCTTGCGGGGGAATGCGAAGGCCAAAAACATTCAGTACTTC	CASSLRGNAKAKNIQYF
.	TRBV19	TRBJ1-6	TGTGCCAGTAGTATGGGGAGCAGTACCTATAATTCACCCCTCCACTTT	CASSMGSSTYNSPLHF
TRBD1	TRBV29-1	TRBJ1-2	TGCAGCGTTTCAGGGGGCCGTCTCTATGGCTACACCTTC	CSVSGGRLYGYTF
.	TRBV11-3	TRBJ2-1	TGTGCCAGCAGCCGAGCATGGGAGTCCGTGACCGAGCAGTTCTTC	CASSRAWESVTEQFF
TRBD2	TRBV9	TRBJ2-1	TGTGCCAGCAGCGAGAGGGCAGCGGGGGCTTTATCCTACAATGAGCAGTTCTTC	CASSERAAGALSYNEQFF
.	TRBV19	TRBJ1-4	TGTGCCATCGGGAAGGCTCGCGGGGAAAAACTGTTTTTT	CAIGKARGEKLFF
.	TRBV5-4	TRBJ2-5	TGTGCCAGCAGCCTTCAACCGGGGGACCAAGAGACCCAGTACTTC	CASSLQPGDQETQYF
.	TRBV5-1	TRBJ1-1	TGCGCCAGCAGCTTCGGGGGGAACACTGAAGCTTTCTTT	CASSFGGNTEAFF
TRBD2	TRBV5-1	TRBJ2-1	TGCGCCAGCAGCCTTTCTAGCGGGGGTCGGCATGAGCAGTTCTTC	CASSLSSGGRHEQFF
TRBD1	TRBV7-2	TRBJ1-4	TGTGCCAGCAGCTTAGGGGGACAGGGGAGACTAACTAATGAAAAACTGTTTTTT	CASSLGGQGRLTNEKLFF